This entry lists 23 T cell receptor beta chains sequenced from one sample in a study of beta chain features in type 1 diabetes. Expressed TCRB transcripts got sequenced, as all isolated RNA was reverse transcribed. The data were produced by immunoSEQ multiplex PCR, yet TCRdb's version contains in-frame clones alone and is incomplete. Found here are about 620,000 clones, around a sixth of them singletons; the top ten hold about 0.093%. The sequencing sample was made of naive CD4+ T cells from blood. The receptors stem from a man aged 18-30 years in good health.

This clone was detected only a few times. V and J are TRBV5-4 and TRBJ2-3; D remains ambiguous. Trimming left V 0 bases short and J 1 base short, with 9 bases between. Germline V gene data show CDR1 as SGHNT and CDR2 as YYREEE (reference sequence). The CDR3 runs to 15 residues. CDR3 loop: CASSLVSPGTDTQYF. The CDR3 DNA sequence: TGTGCCAGCAGCTTGGTATCCCCGGGCACAGATACGCAGTATTTT.

This clone was counted a few times. The chain employs TRBV28 and TRBJ2-7; D might be TRBD2 (6 bases). With 7 bases removed from V and 6 bases from J, the gap between germline ends came to 25 bases. The CDR3 loop spans 16 amino acids. Per the germline V gene, CDR1 is MDHEN and CDR2 is SYDVKM. The CDR3 DNA is TGTGCCAGCATCCCGCCCGGGTCGCAGGGAGGTGGCGAGCAGTACTTC. Translation gives CASIPPGSQGGGEQYF.

CDR3 loop: CASSLGSGDTYEQYF. The CDR3 nucleotides read TGCGCCAGCAGCTTGGGCAGCGGGGATACCTACGAGCAGTACTTC. The chain combines TRBV5-1 with TRBJ2-7; TRBD2 matches at 7 bases. V lost 0 bases and J lost 2; bases outside the gene matches: 5. Germline V gene sequence: CDR1 SGHRS, CDR2 YFSETQ. CDR3 length: 15 residues.

This clone was seen only a few times. The rearrangement joins TRBV7-9 to TRBJ2-1, with D possibly being TRBD1 (6 bases). Germline assignment: CDR1 SEHNR and CDR2 FQNEAQ (reference sequence). V dropped 5 bases and J dropped 8 bases, with 22 bases sitting between them. This CDR3 spans 16 amino acids. The chain's CDR3 is CASSVLSGTGGHEQFF. The CDR3 nucleotides are TGTGCCAGCAGCGTCCTCTCGGGTACTGGGGGCCATGAGCAGTTCTTC.

The V gene is TRBV4-1, the J gene TRBJ2-4, with TRBD1 matching over 12 bases. The CDR3 contains 19 residues. The germline V gene has CDR1 MGHRA and CDR2 YSYEKL. The V gene end was trimmed by 0 bases and the J gene end by 0 bases; junction bases not matched to a gene: 6. The CDR3 sequence is CASSQDRLGQGAAKNIQYF. Here the CDR3 DNA reads TGCGCCAGCAGCCAAGATAGATTGGGACAGGGGGCAGCCAAAAACATTCAGTACTTC.

This clone was seen a handful of times. The DNA for the CDR3 is TGCAGTGCTAGAATCGGGTGGGGTCGGTACTTC. As protein: CSARIGWGRYF. The J gene is TRBJ2-7, the V gene TRBV20-1; D call uncertain. The CDR3 runs 11 residues. CDR1 DFQATT and CDR2 SNEGSKA come from the germline V gene (reference sequence). Trimming stripped 2 bases from V and 12 bases from J, with 14 bases between.

This clone appeared a few times. This chain connects TRBV28 to TRBJ2-7; unclear D gene. Between the trimmed V and J ends, which lost 1 base and 2 bases, there was a span of 12 bases. The CDR3 is made up of 15 amino acids. Per the germline V gene, CDR1 is MDHEN and CDR2 is SYDVKM. The DNA of the CDR3 is TGTGCCAGCAGTTTATTTAAGTACCGTACCTACGAGCAGTACTTC. This gives the protein CASSLFKYRTYEQYF.

This chain uses TRBV7-9 with TRBJ1-4, with 8 bases matching TRBD1. CDR3 length: 17 residues. Trimming removed 5 bases from V and 8 bases from J; junction bases left unmatched: 16. Germline V gives CDR1 SEHNR, CDR2 FQNEAQ (reference sequence). The CDR3: CASSPALGTGVFEKLFF. CDR3 bases: TGTGCCAGCAGCCCGGCTCTTGGGACAGGCGTTTTCGAAAAACTGTTTTTT.

V and J are TRBV9 and TRBJ2-2; 7 bases line up with TRBD1. Germline V gene lookup returns CDR1 SGDLS and CDR2 YYNGEE. This CDR3 is 18 amino acids long. Trimming took 4 bases from V and 0 from J; bases not matched to a gene: 12. The CDR3 loop reads CASSLRGRQVSNTGELFF. CDR3 bases: TGTGCCAGCAGCCTCAGGGGGAGACAGGTTTCGAACACCGGGGAGCTGTTTTTT.

The sample holds a few counts of this clone. V and J are TRBV7-2 and TRBJ2-3; no firm D call. Germline values: CDR1 SGHTA, CDR2 FQGNSA. The ends were cut back, 5 bases at V and 2 bases at J, with 11 bases in the middle. This CDR3 is built from 14 residues. CDR3 protein: CASSHNRHTDTQYF. The CDR3 nucleotides are TGTGCCAGCAGCCACAACCGACACACAGATACGCAGTATTTT.

The CDR3 sequence: CASSQVRAADTQYF. CDR3 nucleotide sequence: TGTGCCAGCAGCCAAGTGAGGGCGGCGGATACGCAGTATTTT. The chain has TRBV5-4 and TRBJ2-3, with TRBD2 as a possible D gene (5 bases). The germline gives CDR1 SGHNT, CDR2 YYREEE (reference sequence). The germline V and J ends were trimmed by 4 bases and 6 bases, with 15 bases remaining between them. The CDR3 totals 14 residues.

This chain connects TRBV2 to TRBJ1-4, with D perhaps TRBD1 (6 bases). CDR1 is SNHLY, CDR2 FYNNEI, per germline. The CDR3 contains 11 residues. V was clipped by 6 bases and J by 13 bases, with 12 bases between them. CDR3 DNA: TGTGCCAGCAGGGAGGGGGGTTCACTGTTTTTT. This codes for CASREGGSLFF.

This sequence joins TRBV11-3 and TRBJ2-2; tentative D call: TRBD2 (7 bases). V lost 7 bases and J lost 4, with 22 bases in between. From germline, CDR1 is SGHNT and CDR2 YENEEA. This CDR3 spans 17 amino acids. The CDR3 loop is CASTSDGGRTGTGELFF. CDR3 DNA sequence: TGTGCCAGCACCTCGGACGGGGGGCGGACCGGCACCGGGGAGCTGTTTTTT.

The chain joins TRBV7-9 to TRBJ1-5; D gene uncertain. Looked up from germline, CDR1 is SEHNR and CDR2 is FQNEAQ (reference sequence). Trimming stripped 4 bases from V and 4 bases from J, with 8 bases between. This CDR3 has 13 residues. CDR3 protein: CASSSNMNQPQHF. As DNA, the CDR3 is TGTGCCAGCAGCTCGAACATGAATCAGCCCCAGCATTTT. The full variable domain, in which reference TRBV7-9 and TRBJ1-5 provide the parts outside the CDR3, is DTGVSQNPRHKITKRGQNVTFRCDPISEHNRLYWYRQTLGQGPEFLTYFQNEAQLEKSRLLSDRFSAERPKGSFSTLEIQRTEQGDSAMYLCASSSNMNQPQHFGDGTRLSIL.

This clone was counted between two and nine times. The J gene is TRBJ2-6, the V gene TRBV7-8; the D is unclear. Trimming took off 2 bases at V and 4 bases at J, with 9 bases between the two ends. The CDR3 extends over 15 amino acids. Germline V gives CDR1 SGHVS, CDR2 FQNEAQ. The DNA of the CDR3 is TGTGCCAGCAGCTTACATGGTTCAGGGGCCAACGTCCTGACTTTC. Its protein product is CASSLHGSGANVLTF.

With respect to this clone: At one end the junction does not follow the germline gene, possibly because of a read error. This chain uses TRBV7-9 with TRBJ1-5, with 7 bases lining up with TRBD1. Germline CDR1 SEHNR, CDR2 FQNEAQ (reference sequence). The CDR3 spans 12 residues. The CDR3 DNA sequence: TGTGCCAGCAGCTTATCGGTTGGACAGGTATATTTT. Translating gives CASSLSVGQVYF.

This chain uses TRBV11-2 with TRBJ2-1; D remains unclear. Germline lookup yields CDR1 SGHAT and CDR2 FQNNGV. Trimming shortened V by 1 base and J by 6 bases, and 16 bases separated the two germline ends. The length of the CDR3 is 16 residues. The CDR3 protein is CASSLGLLAPGNEQFF. The CDR3 region has the DNA TGTGCCAGCAGCTTAGGGTTACTCGCCCCCGGCAATGAGCAGTTCTTC.

The chain is built from TRBV19 and TRBJ2-5; 7 bases map to TRBD1. The CDR3 is 18 residues long. The ends lost 3 bases at V and 3 bases at J; junction bases unmatched: 16. In germline, CDR1 is LNHDA, CDR2 SQIVND (reference sequence). The CDR3 sequence: CASSIIQPPGQMKETQYF. CDR3 nucleotide sequence: TGTGCCAGTAGTATCATACAGCCTCCGGGACAGATGAAAGAGACCCAGTACTTC.

This clone was observed a few times. The V gene is TRBV6-1, the J gene TRBJ2-3; the D gene is possibly TRBD1 (5 bases). The length of the CDR3 is 12 residues. Germline CDR1 and CDR2: MNHNS and SASEGT. V lost 11 bases and J lost 4, with 13 bases in between. CDR3 sequence reads: CAGAFFPDTQYF. The CDR3 DNA follows: TGTGCCGGGGCTTTCTTCCCAGATACGCAGTATTTT.

The gene calls are TRBV4-3 and TRBJ2-7, with a weak D call TRBD1 (5 bases). Trimming pared 5 bases from V and 2 bases from J, leaving 13 bases between. The CDR3 has 14 amino acids. Germline CDR1 LGHNA, CDR2 YSLEER. This CDR3 is CASSFRQSTYEQYF. CDR3 nucleotide sequence: TGCGCCAGCAGCTTCCGACAGTCCACCTACGAGCAGTACTTC.

V and J are TRBV28 and TRBJ2-1, with 8 bases lining up with TRBD2. The CDR3 extends over 13 amino acids. CDR1 is MDHEN, CDR2 SYDVKM, per germline. Trimming removed 8 bases from V and 5 bases from J; junction bases left unmatched: 5. As DNA, the CDR3 is TGTGCCAGCTTAAGCGGGGGAAACAATGAGCAGTTCTTC. Residues: CASLSGGNNEQFF. Based on the CDR3 plus reference TRBV28 and TRBJ2-1, the full variable domain is DVKVTQSSRYLVKRTGEKVFLECVQDMDHENMFWYRQDPGLGLRLIYFSYDVKMKEKGDIPEGYSVSREKKERFSLILESASTNQTSMYLCASLSGGNNEQFFGPGTRLTVL.

Only a few counts were recorded for this clone. The chain couples TRBV4-2 to TRBJ1-2, with 11 bases matching TRBD1. Germline CDR1 LGHNA, CDR2 YNFKEQ. V trimming: 1 base; J trimming: 7 bases; junction bases outside the gene matches: 11. This CDR3 contains 17 residues. CDR3 sequence (DNA): TGTGCCAGCAGCCAAGTCACCGGGACAGGGGGAGCGTTTGGCTACACCTTC. It yields the protein CASSQVTGTGGAFGYTF.

This clone has just a few counts. The chain carries TRBV29-1 and TRBJ2-5; perhaps TRBD1 as D (6 bases). Germline CDR1 is SQVTM and CDR2 is ANQGSEA. Trimming pared 7 bases from V and 2 bases from J, leaving 20 bases between. The CDR3 length is 15 residues. The CDR3 sequence is CSEISSRGLQETQYF. In DNA, the CDR3 is TGCAGCGAGATATCCAGCAGGGGTCTTCAAGAGACCCAGTACTTC.